This TCR beta chain was sequenced during a study of cytomegalovirus exposure and HLA in healthy donors. Donors were nominally healthy when sampled, though unrecorded immune exposures were likely. Amplification used 60 Vbeta primers and 13 Jbeta primers. This table comes from immunoSEQ multiplex PCR, and its TCRdb copy is limited to in-frame clones, with some not included. The table has 140,000 to 150,000 clones, about 83% seen once. General observations from the study: Per published accounts, TCR beta sequences correctly predicted the HLA-A and HLA-B alleles of most subjects. CMV serostatus was the only recorded immune exposure for donors.

Trimming cost V 2 bases and J 0 bases; bases outside gene matches: 7. There are 17 residues in the CDR3. CDR1 and CDR2 from the germline V gene are SQVTM and ANQGSEA. This clone was counted only a few times. What it binds is not known. Sequenced input: PBMCs. The sequence came from a man in his forties or fifties in good health and CMV-seropositive. The chain has TRBV29-1 and TRBJ2-1; 10 bases align to TRBD2. CDR3 amino acids: CSVELAGVFYSYNEQFF. The CDR3 nucleotides are TGCAGCGTTGAACTAGCGGGAGTGTTTTACTCCTACAATGAGCAGTTCTTC.